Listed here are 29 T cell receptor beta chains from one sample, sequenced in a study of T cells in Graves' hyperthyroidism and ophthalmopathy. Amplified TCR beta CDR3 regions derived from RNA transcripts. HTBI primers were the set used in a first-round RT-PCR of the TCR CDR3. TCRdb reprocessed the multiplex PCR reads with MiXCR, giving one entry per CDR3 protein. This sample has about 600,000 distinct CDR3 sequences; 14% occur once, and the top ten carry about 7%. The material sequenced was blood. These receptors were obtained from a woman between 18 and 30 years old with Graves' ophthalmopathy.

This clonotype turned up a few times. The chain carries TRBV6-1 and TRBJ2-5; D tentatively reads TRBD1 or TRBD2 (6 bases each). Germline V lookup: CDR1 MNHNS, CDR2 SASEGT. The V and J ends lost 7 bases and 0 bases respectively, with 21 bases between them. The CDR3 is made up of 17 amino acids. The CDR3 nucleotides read TGTGCCAGCACTGTGGGGGGCTCACCTCGGAACCAAGAGACCCAGTACTTC. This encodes CASTVGGSPRNQETQYF.

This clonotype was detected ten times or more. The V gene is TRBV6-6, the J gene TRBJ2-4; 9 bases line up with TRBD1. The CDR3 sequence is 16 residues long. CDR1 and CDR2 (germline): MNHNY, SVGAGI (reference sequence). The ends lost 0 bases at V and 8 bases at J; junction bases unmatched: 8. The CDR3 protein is CASSYSPPGQGHIQYF. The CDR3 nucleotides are TGTGCCAGCAGTTACTCGCCACCGGGACAGGGCCACATTCAGTACTTC.

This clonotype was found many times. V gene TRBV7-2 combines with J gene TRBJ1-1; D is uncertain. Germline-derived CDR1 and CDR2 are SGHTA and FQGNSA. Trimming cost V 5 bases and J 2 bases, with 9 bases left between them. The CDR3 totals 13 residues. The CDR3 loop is CASSLTTNTEAFF. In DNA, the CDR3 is TGTGCCAGCAGCCTTACAACAAACACTGAAGCTTTCTTT.

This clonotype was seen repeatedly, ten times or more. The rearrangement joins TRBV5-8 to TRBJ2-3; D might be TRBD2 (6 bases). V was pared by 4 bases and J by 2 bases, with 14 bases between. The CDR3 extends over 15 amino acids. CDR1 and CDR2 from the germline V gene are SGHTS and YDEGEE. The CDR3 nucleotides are TGTGCCAGCAGCAGCGCTAGCGCATTCACAGATACGCAGTATTTT. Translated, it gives CASSSASAFTDTQYF.

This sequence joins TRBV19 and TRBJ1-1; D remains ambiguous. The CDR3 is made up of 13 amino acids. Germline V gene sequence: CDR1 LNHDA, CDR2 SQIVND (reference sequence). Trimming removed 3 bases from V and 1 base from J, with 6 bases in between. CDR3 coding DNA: TGTGCCAGTAGTATGGACCCGAACACTGAAGCTTTCTTT. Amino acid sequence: CASSMDPNTEAFF.

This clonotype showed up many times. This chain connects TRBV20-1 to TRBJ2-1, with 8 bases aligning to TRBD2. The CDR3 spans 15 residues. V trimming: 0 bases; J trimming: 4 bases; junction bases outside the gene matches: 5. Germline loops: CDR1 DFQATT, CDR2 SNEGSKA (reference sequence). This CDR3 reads CSAREGLDLYNEQFF. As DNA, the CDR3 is TGCAGTGCTAGAGAGGGACTAGATCTTTACAATGAGCAGTTCTTC.

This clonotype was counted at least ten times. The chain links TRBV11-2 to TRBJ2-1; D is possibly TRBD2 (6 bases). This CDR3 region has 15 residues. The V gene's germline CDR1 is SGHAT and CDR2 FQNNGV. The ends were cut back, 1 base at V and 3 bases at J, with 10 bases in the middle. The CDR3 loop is CASSLGPGVYNEQFF. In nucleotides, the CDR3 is TGTGCCAGCAGCTTAGGCCCGGGAGTCTACAATGAGCAGTTCTTC.

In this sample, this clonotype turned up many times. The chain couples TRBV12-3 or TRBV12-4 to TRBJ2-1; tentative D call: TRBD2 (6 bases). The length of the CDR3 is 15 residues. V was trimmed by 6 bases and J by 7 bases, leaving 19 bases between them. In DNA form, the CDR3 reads TGTGCCAGCAGCGCCCATTGCGGGATGTGTAATGAGCAGTTCTTC. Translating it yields CASSAHCGMCNEQFF.

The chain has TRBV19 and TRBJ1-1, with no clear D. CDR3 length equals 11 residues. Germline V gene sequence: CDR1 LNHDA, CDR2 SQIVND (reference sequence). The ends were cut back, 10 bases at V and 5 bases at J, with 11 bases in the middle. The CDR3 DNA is TGTGCCACCACGAGTCGAACTGAAGCTTTCTTT. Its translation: CATTSRTEAFF. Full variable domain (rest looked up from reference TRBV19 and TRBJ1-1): DGGITQSPKYLFRKEGQNVTLSCEQNLNHDAMYWYRQDPGQGLRLIYYSQIVNDFQKGDIAEGYSVSREKKESFPLTVTSAQKNPTAFYLCATTSRTEAFFGQGTRLTVV.

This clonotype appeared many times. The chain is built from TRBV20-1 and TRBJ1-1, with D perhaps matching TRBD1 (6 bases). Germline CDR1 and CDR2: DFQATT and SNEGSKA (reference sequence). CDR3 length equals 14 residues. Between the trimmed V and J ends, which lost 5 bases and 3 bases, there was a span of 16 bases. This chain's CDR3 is CSALITGWDTEAFF. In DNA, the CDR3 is TGCAGTGCTCTCATTACAGGGTGGGACACTGAAGCTTTCTTT.

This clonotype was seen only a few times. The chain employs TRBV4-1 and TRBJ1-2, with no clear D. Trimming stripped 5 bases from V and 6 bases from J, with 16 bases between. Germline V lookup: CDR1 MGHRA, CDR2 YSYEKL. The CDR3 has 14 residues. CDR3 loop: CASSFGRPSDGYTF. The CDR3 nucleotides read TGCGCCAGCAGCTTCGGAAGGCCCAGCGATGGCTACACCTTC.

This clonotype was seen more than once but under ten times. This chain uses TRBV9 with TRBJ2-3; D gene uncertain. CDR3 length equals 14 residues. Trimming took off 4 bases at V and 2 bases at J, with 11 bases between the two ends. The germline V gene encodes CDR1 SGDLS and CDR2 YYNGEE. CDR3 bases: TGTGCCAGCAGCCCACCTGGAAACACAGATACGCAGTATTTT. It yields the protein CASSPPGNTDTQYF.

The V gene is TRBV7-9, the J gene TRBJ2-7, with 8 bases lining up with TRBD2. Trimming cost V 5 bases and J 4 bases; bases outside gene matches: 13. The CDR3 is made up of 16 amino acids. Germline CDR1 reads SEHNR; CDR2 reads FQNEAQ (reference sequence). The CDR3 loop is CASSPKAGATAYEQYF. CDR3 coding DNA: TGTGCCAGCAGCCCTAAAGCGGGGGCTACGGCTTACGAGCAGTACTTC.

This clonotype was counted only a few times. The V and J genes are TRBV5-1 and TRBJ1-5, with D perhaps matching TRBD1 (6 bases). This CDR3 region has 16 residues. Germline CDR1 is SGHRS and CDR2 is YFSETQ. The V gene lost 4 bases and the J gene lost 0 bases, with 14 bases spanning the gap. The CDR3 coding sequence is TGCGCCAGCAGCCCAGGGGAGGCTAATAGCAATCAGCCCCAGCATTTT. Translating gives CASSPGEANSNQPQHF. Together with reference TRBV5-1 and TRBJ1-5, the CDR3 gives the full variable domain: KAGVTQTPRYLIKTRGQQVTLSCSPISGHRSVSWYQQTPGQGLQFLFEYFSETQRNKGNFPGRFSGRQFSNSRSEMNVSTLELGDSALYLCASSPGEANSNQPQHFGDGTRLSIL.

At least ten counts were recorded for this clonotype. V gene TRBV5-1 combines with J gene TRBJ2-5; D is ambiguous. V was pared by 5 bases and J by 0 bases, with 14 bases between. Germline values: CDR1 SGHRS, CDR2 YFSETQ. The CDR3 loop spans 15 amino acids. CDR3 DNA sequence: TGCGCCAGCAGGAGATTTGGGGTGTACCAAGAGACCCAGTACTTC. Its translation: CASRRFGVYQETQYF.

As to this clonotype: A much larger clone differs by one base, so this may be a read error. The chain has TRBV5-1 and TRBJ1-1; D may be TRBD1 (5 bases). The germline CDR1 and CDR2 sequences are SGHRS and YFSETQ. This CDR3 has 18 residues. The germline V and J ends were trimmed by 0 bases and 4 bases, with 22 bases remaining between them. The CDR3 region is CASSLAKAGLGAGTEAFF. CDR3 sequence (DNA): TGCGCCAGCAGCTTGGCGAAGGCAGGGCTTGGGGCGGGCACTGAAGCTTTCTTT.

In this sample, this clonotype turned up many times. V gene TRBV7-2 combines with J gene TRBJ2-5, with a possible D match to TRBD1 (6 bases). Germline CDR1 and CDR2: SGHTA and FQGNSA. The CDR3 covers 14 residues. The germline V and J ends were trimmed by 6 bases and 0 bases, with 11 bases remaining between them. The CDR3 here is CASRPGTNQETQYF. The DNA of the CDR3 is TGTGCCAGCAGGCCTGGGACAAACCAAGAGACCCAGTACTTC.

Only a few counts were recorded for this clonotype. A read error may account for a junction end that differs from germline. DNA of the CDR3: TGCGCCAGCAGCCTACGGACTAGCCAACCCTACGAGCAGTACTTC. Amino acid sequence: CASSLRTSQPYEQYF. This chain connects TRBV7-4 to TRBJ2-7; 8 bases match TRBD2. The CDR3 contains 15 residues. Germline V gene sequence: CDR1 SGHVT, CDR2 SQSDAQ. Filled out from reference TRBV7-4 and TRBJ2-7, the complete variable domain reads GAGVSQSPRYKVAKRGRDVALRCDSISGHVTLYWYRQTLGQGSEVLTYSQSDAQRDKSGRPSGRFSAERPERSVSTLKIQRTEQGDSAVYLCASSLRTSQPYEQYFGPGTRLTVT.

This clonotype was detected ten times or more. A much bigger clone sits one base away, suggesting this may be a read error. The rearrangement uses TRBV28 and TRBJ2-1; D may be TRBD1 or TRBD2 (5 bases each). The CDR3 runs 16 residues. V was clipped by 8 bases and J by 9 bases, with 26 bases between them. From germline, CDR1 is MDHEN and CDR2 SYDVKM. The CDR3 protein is CASGRTEGLDNSEQFF. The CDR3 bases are TGTGCCAGCGGCCGTACAGAGGGCTTGGACAATAGTGAGCAGTTCTTC.

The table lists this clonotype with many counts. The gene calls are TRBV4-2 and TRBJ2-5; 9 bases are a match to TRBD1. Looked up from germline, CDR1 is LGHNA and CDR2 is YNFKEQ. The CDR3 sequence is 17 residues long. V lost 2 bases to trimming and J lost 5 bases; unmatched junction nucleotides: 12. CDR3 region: CASSQPPDGQGWETQYF. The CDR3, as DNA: TGTGCCAGCAGCCAACCTCCTGATGGACAGGGGTGGGAGACCCAGTACTTC.

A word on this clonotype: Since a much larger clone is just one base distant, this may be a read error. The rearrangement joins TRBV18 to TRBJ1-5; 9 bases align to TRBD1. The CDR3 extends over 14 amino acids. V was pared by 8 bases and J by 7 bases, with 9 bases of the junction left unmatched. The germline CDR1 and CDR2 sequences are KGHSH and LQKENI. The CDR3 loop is CASTGTGMQQPQHF. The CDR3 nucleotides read TGTGCCAGCACCGGGACAGGGATGCAACAGCCCCAGCATTTT.

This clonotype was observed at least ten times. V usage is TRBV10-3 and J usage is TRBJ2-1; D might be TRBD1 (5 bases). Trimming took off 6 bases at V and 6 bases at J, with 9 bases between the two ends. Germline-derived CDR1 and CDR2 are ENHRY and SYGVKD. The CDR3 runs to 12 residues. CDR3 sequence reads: CAIRDNLNEQFF. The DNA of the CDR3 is TGTGCCATCAGGGACAATCTCAATGAGCAGTTCTTC.

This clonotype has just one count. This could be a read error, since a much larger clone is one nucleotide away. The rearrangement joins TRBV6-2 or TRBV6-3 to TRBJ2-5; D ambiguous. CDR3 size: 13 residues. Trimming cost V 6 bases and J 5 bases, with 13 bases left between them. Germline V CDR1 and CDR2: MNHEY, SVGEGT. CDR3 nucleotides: TGTGCCAGCAGCACGGACCCGTGGGAGACCCAGTACTTC. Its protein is CASSTDPWETQYF.

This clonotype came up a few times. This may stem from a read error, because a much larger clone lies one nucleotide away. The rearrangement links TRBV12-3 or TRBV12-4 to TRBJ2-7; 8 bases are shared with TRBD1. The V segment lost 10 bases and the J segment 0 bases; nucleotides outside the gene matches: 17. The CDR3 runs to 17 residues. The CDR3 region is CAIDVRGRGRSSYEQYF. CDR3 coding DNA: TGTGCCATCGACGTCCGGGGCAGGGGGCGCAGCTCCTACGAGCAGTACTTC.

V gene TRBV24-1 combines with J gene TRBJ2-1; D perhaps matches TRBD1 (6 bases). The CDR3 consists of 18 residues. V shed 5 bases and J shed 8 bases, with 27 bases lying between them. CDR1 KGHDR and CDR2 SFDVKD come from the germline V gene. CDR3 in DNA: TGTGCCACCAGTGGGGGTAAGCAGGGGAAGGCCATGAGGGATGAGCAGTTCTTC. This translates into CATSGGKQGKAMRDEQFF.

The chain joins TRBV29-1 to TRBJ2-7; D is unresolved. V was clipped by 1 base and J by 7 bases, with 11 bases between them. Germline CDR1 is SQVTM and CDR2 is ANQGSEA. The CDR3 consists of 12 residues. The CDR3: CSVEGGSQEQYF. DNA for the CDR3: TGCAGCGTTGAAGGCGGCAGTCAAGAGCAGTACTTC.

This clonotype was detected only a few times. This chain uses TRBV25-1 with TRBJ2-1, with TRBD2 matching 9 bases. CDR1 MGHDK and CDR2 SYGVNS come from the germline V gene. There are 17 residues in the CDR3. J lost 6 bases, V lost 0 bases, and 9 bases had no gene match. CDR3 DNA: TGTGCCAGCAGTGAATATATAGCTGCGGGAGGGGGCAATGAGCAGTTCTTC. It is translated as CASSEYIAAGGGNEQFF.

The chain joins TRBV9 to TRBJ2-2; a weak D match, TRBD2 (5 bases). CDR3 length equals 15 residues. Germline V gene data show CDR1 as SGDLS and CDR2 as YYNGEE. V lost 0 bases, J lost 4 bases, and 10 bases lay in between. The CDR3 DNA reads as TGTGCCAGCAGCGTAGGGGAGAGAGGCACCGGGGAGCTGTTTTTT. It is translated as CASSVGERGTGELFF.

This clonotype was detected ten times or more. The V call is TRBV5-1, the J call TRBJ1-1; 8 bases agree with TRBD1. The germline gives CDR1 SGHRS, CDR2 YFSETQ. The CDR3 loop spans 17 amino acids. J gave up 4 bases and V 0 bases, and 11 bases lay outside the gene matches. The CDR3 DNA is TGCGCCAGCAGCTTGGGAGGACAGGGAGGCGGGTCCACTGAAGCTTTCTTT. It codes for CASSLGGQGGGSTEAFF.